Below, one TCR beta chain is given with its context. The data belong to a study of CD8 T cells in Susac syndrome. Random hexamers were used to reverse transcribe 0.5 to 1 ug of RNA. MiXCR, run by TCRdb on the immunoSEQ multiplex PCR reads, gives a single entry per CDR3 protein. The data show 300,000 or so distinct CDR3 sequences, with about 92% seen just once and over 0.065% held by the top ten. Peripheral blood CD8+ and CD4+ T cells were profiled by TCR beta sequencing. Relapsing-remitting disease, either stable or active, was present in the multiple sclerosis controls, who were treatment-naive patients. Germline assignment: CDR1 MNHEY and CDR2 SMNVEV (reference sequence). CDR3 size: 13 residues. With V trimmed by 4 bases and J by 10 bases, 7 bases remained unmatched.

V usage is TRBV27 and J usage is TRBJ1-1; the match to TRBD1 covers 9 bases. The sample was CD4+ T cells from PBMCs. This receptor was taken from a human donor with multiple sclerosis. CDR3 in amino acids: CASSSPRQGGAFF. In DNA, the CDR3 is TGTGCCAGCAGTTCTCCGAGACAGGGGGGAGCTTTCTTT.